A single sample is the source of the 13 T cell receptor beta chains below, sequenced in a study of blood T cell repertoires in COVID-19. Data came from immunoSEQ multiplex PCR; TCRdb stores just in-frame clones and leaves some out. The sample shows 250,000 to 300,000 clones, about nine tenths of them seen only once. The source material was PBMCs or T cells enriched from blood (not recorded which). The receptor source for this set is a woman aged 40 to 50 who had recovered from COVID-19.

V and J are TRBV9 and TRBJ1-2, with 9 bases matching TRBD1. The V and J ends lost 2 bases and 6 bases, in that order; junction bases with no gene match: 5. The CDR3 covers 14 residues. From germline, CDR1 is SGDLS and CDR2 YYNGEE. For the CDR3, the DNA is TGTGCCAGCAGCGTCCCGACAGGGGGGCATGGCTACACCTTC. Translation: CASSVPTGGHGYTF.

This clone occurred once. The gene calls are TRBV6-6 and TRBJ1-5; D gene unclear. Germline V lookup: CDR1 MNHNY, CDR2 SVGAGI (reference sequence). Trimming took off 0 bases at V and 2 bases at J, with 11 bases between the two ends. The CDR3 spans 16 residues. The CDR3 DNA reads TGTGCCAGCAGTTACTCCGGGTTGACGGGCAATCAGCCCCAGCATTTT. Its protein product is CASSYSGLTGNQPQHF.

The genes are TRBV18 and TRBJ2-5; D not resolved. Trimming removed 6 bases from V and 2 bases from J, with 13 bases in between. This CDR3 comprises 14 residues. CDR1 is KGHSH, CDR2 LQKENI, per germline. The CDR3 here is CASSSIGLQETQYF. CDR3 sequence (DNA): TGTGCCAGCTCCTCCATTGGGCTACAAGAGACCCAGTACTTC. Filled out from reference TRBV18 and TRBJ2-5, the complete variable domain reads NAGVMQNPRHLVRRRGQEARLRCSPMKGHSHVYWYRQLPEEGLKFMVYLQKENIIDESGMPKERFSAEFPKEGPSILRIQQVVRGDSAAYFCASSSIGLQETQYFGPGTRLLVL.

The rearrangement uses TRBV27 and TRBJ2-3; 13 bases map to TRBD2. The CDR3 is made up of 18 amino acids. The J segment lost 1 base and the V segment lost 6 bases, leaving 10 bases of the junction unmatched. The germline CDR1 and CDR2 sequences are MNHEY and SMNVEV (reference sequence). CDR3: CASRGRTSGRKGTDTQYF. CDR3 DNA: TGTGCCAGCAGGGGCAGGACTAGCGGGAGAAAGGGCACAGATACGCAGTATTTT.

CDR3 DNA sequence: TGCGCCAGCAGTGGGACTAGCGTTTACAATGAGCAGTTCTTC. Translating it yields CASSGTSVYNEQFF. This rearrangement joins TRBV5-1 to TRBJ2-1; 10 bases map to TRBD2. The CDR3 runs to 14 residues. Per the germline V gene, CDR1 is SGHRS and CDR2 is YFSETQ. With 5 bases clipped from V and 4 bases from J, the junction kept 3 bases outside the gene matches.

The chain joins TRBV19 to TRBJ2-5; 11 nucleotides align to TRBD2. Germline-derived CDR1 and CDR2 are LNHDA and SQIVND (reference sequence). The length of the CDR3 is 15 residues. With V trimmed by 3 bases and J by 7 bases, 7 bases remained unmatched. The CDR3 nucleotides are TGTGCCAGTAGTATGGTAGCGGGGGGGCGAGGGACCCAGTACTTC. It translates to CASSMVAGGRGTQYF.

This clone was detected many times. The chain carries TRBV6-5 and TRBJ1-1; TRBD1 agrees at 8 bases. With 6 bases clipped from V and 5 bases from J, the junction kept 8 bases outside the gene matches. The CDR3 runs 14 residues. CDR1 is MNHEY and CDR2 is SVGAGI in the germline V gene. The CDR3 is CASRIPGGATEAFF. CDR3 DNA sequence: TGTGCCAGCAGGATCCCAGGGGGCGCAACTGAAGCTTTCTTT.

This chain uses TRBV4-1 with TRBJ1-2, with TRBD1 identical over 9 bases. Per the germline V gene, CDR1 is MGHRA and CDR2 is YSYEKL. CDR3 length: 15 residues. With V trimmed by 4 bases and J by 2 bases, 5 bases remained unmatched. The CDR3 is CASSRGQGSNYGYTF. The CDR3 coding sequence is TGCGCCAGCAGCCGAGGACAGGGGAGCAACTATGGCTACACCTTC.

The chain recombines TRBV9 with TRBJ1-2; D is undetermined. CDR1 SGDLS and CDR2 YYNGEE come from the germline V gene. This CDR3 has 15 amino acids. V gave up 4 bases and J gave up 0 bases, with 13 bases separating them. Written as DNA, the CDR3 is TGTGCCAGCAGCCTTCGTGATACAGCTAACTATGGCTACACCTTC. Protein product: CASSLRDTANYGYTF.

V usage is TRBV6-5 and J usage is TRBJ2-3, with D unresolved. Trimming left V 6 bases short and J 3 bases short, with 16 bases between. CDR3 length equals 15 residues. Germline CDR1 MNHEY, CDR2 SVGAGI. This CDR3 reads CASSPGSVLTDTQYF. The CDR3 DNA reads TGTGCCAGCAGCCCCGGCAGCGTATTGACAGATACGCAGTATTTT.

This rearrangement joins TRBV30 to TRBJ2-3, with 7 bases matching TRBD1. The CDR3 has 15 amino acids. V was pared by 5 bases and J by 0 bases, with 8 bases of the junction left unmatched. From germline, CDR1 is GTSNPN and CDR2 SVGIG (reference sequence). CDR3 nucleotide sequence: TGTGCCTGGGGGGGACAGTACCCTAGCACAGATACGCAGTATTTT. This sequence encodes CAWGGQYPSTDTQYF.

V and J are TRBV13 and TRBJ2-1, with 12 nucleotides matching TRBD2. The CDR3 totals 16 residues. Germline CDR1 is PRHDT and CDR2 is FYEKMQ (reference sequence). Losses at the gene ends were 5 bases for V and 7 bases for J; bases not matched to a gene: 9. The CDR3 here is CASSLTLAGGRNEQFF. The CDR3 DNA reads TGTGCCAGCAGCCTTACACTAGCGGGGGGCCGAAATGAGCAGTTCTTC.

The genes are TRBV4-2 and TRBJ2-2; 9 nucleotides line up with TRBD2. The CDR3 loop spans 15 amino acids. Germline V CDR1 and CDR2: LGHNA, YNFKEQ. After removal of 3 bases from V and 7 bases from J, the junction contained 6 bases not matched to a gene. The CDR3 region is CASSHGGGAVGELFF. The CDR3 DNA follows: TGTGCCAGCAGCCATGGCGGGGGGGCGGTCGGGGAGCTGTTTTTT.